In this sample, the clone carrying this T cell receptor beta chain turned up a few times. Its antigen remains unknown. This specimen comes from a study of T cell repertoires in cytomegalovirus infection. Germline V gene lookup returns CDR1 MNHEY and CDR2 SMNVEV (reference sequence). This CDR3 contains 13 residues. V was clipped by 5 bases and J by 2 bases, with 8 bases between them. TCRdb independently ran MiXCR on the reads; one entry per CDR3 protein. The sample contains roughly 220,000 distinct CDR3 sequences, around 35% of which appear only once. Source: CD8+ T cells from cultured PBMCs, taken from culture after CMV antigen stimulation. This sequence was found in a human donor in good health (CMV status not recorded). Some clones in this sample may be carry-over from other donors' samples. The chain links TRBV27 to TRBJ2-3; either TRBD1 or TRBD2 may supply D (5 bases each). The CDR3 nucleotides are TGTGCCAGCAGTCGAGGGGCCACAGATACGCAGTATTTT. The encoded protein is CASSRGATDTQYF.